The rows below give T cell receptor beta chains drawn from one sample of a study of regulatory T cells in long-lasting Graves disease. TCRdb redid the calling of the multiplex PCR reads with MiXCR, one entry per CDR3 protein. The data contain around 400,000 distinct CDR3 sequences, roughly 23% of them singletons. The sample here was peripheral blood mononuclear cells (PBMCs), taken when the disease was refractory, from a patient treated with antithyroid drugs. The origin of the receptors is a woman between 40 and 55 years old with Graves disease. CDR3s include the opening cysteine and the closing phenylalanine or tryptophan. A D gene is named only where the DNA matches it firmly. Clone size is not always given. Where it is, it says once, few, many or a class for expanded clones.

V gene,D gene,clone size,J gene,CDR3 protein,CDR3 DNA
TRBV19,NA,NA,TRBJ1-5,CASSIGQTYQPQHF,TGTGCCAGTAGTATAGGGCAGACCTATCAGCCCCAGCATTTT
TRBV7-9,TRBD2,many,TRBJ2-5,CASSLAPAGGLKTQYF,TGTGCCAGCAGCTTAGCACCAGCGGGAGGTCTAAAGACCCAGTACTTC
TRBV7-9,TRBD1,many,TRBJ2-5,CASSYPGATGVLRETQYF,TGTGCCAGCAGCTACCCAGGCGCGACAGGGGTCTTGCGAGAGACCCAGTACTTC
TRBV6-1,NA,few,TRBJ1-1,CATGMNTEAFF,TGTGCCACCGGGATGAACACTGAAGCTTTCTTT
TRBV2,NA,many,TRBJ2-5,CASSVFQGKETQYF,TGTGCCAGCAGTGTATTTCAGGGGAAAGAGACCCAGTACTTC
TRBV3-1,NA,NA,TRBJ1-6,CASRPTGFNSPLHF,TGTGCCAGCAGACCCACAGGGTTCAATTCACCCCTCCACTTT
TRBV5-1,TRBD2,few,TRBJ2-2,CASSLWREIVGELFF,TGCGCCAGCAGCTTGTGGCGGGAGATAGTCGGGGAGCTGTTTTTT
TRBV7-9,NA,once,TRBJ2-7,CASSPPLGAQEQYF,TGTGCCAGCAGCCCGCCATTGGGGGCACAGGAGCAGTACTTC
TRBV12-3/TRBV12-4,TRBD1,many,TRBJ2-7,CASSLGGQGSHEQYF,TGTGCCAGCAGTTTAGGCGGACAGGGGTCCCACGAGCAGTACTTC
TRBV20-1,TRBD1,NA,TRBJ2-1,CSATDRGPYEQFF,TGCAGTGCTACGGACAGGGGGCCATATGAGCAGTTCTTC
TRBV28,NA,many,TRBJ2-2,CASSRDILVTGELFF,TGTGCCAGCAGCAGGGACATTTTAGTCACCGGGGAGCTGTTTTTT
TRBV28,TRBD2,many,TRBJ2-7,CASSSAGGGVYEQYF,TGTGCCAGCAGTTCGGCCGGGGGGGGTGTCTACGAGCAGTACTTC
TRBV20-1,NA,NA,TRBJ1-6,CSARTLDGDNSPLHF,TGCAGTGCTAGAACCCTGGACGGAGATAATTCACCCCTCCACTTT
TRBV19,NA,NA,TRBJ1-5,CASSLPGGGQPQHF,TGTGCCAGTAGCCTCCCGGGGGGTGGGCAGCCCCAGCATTTT
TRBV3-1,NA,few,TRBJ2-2,CASSQGVSNTGELFF,TGTGCCAGCAGCCAAGGGGTTTCGAACACCGGGGAGCTGTTTTTT
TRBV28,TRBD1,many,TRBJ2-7,CASLPGAGGQYSKQQYF,TGTGCCAGCCTCCCCGGGGCAGGGGGCCAATATTCAAAGCAGCAGTACTTC
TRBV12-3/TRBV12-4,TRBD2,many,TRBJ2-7,CASSFRGWGSGSYEQYF,TGTGCCAGCAGTTTCCGGGGGTGGGGTAGCGGGAGCTACGAGCAGTACTTC
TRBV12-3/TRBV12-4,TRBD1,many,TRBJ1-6,CASSSGQPYSPLHF,TGTGCCAGCAGTTCGGGACAGCCGTATTCACCCCTCCACTTT
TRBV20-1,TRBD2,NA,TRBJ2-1,CSASPAGGTDNEQFF,TGCAGTGCTAGCCCAGCGGGAGGTACGGACAATGAGCAGTTCTTC
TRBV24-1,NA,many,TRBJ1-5,CATSGGVHQPQHF,TGTGCCACCAGTGGAGGGGTGCACCAGCCCCAGCATTTT
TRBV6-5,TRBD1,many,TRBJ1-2,CASSSSTGANYGYTF,TGTGCCAGCAGTTCATCGACAGGGGCGAACTATGGCTACACCTTC
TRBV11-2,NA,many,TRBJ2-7,CASSLAAMRGEQYF,TGTGCCAGCAGCTTAGCGGCGATGCGCGGCGAGCAGTACTTC
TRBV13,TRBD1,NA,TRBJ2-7,CASSLGRQGANEQYF,TGTGCCAGCAGCTTAGGCCGTCAGGGGGCCAACGAGCAGTACTTC
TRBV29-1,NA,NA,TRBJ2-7,CSATGALGEQYF,TGCAGCGCAACCGGGGCCCTGGGCGAGCAGTACTTC
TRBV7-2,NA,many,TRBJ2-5,CASSLVGRGEGETQYF,TGTGCCAGCAGCTTAGTAGGCAGGGGGGAGGGAGAGACCCAGTACTTC
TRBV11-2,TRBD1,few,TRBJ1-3,CASSLQPQGAGNTIYF,TGTGCCAGCAGCTTACAACCACAGGGGGCTGGAAACACCATATATTTT
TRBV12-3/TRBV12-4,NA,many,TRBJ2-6,CAIQWGANVLTF,TGTGCCATCCAGTGGGGGGCCAACGTCCTGACTTTC
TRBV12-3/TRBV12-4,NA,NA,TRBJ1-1,CASSLVRSEAFF,TGTGCCAGCAGTTTAGTTCGGAGTGAAGCTTTCTTT
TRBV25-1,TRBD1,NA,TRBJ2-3,CASSVDRGPKDTQYF,TGTGCCAGCAGCGTCGACAGGGGGCCTAAAGATACGCAGTATTTT
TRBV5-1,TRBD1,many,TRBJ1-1,CASSLSRQGMRTNTEAFF,TGCGCCAGCAGCTTGTCCCGACAGGGTATGAGGACGAACACTGAAGCTTTCTTT
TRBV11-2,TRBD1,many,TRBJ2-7,CASNDKGQGAYEQYF,TGTGCCAGTAACGATAAGGGTCAGGGGGCCTACGAGCAGTACTTC
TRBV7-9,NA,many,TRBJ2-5,CASSYDRWTETQYF,TGTGCCAGCAGCTATGATAGATGGACGGAGACCCAGTACTTC
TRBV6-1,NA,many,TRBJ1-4,CASSPVLLDEKLFF,TGTGCCAGCAGCCCCGTGCTGTTGGATGAAAAACTGTTTTTT
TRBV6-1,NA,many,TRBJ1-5,CASSLRAGSNQPQHF,TGTGCCAGCAGTCTCAGGGCAGGGAGCAATCAGCCCCAGCATTTT
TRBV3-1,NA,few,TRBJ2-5,CASSQGGMGETQYF,TGTGCCAGCAGCCAAGGGGGGATGGGAGAGACCCAGTACTTC
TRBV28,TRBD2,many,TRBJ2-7,CASSAGAYEQYF,TGTGCCAGCTCTGCGGGGGCCTACGAGCAGTACTTC
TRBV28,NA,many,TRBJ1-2,CASSFSGNYGYTF,TGTGCCAGCAGTTTTTCAGGGAACTATGGCTACACCTTC
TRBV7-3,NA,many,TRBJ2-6,CASSLPGANVLTF,TGTGCCAGCAGCTTACCTGGGGCCAACGTCCTGACTTTC
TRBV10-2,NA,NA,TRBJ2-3,CASSTGLYTQYF,TGCGCCAGCAGCACCGGACTGTATACGCAGTATTTT
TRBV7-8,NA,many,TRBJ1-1,CASSLDSPGNTEAFF,TGTGCCAGCAGCTTAGACTCCCCCGGGAACACTGAAGCTTTCTTT
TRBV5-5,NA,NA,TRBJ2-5,CASRSRDKRRTQYF,TGTGCCAGCAGATCCCGGGACAAAAGAAGGACCCAGTACTTC
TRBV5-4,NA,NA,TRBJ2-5,CASSEGEETQYF,TGTGCCAGCAGTGAAGGGGAAGAGACCCAGTACTTC
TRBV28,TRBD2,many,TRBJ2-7,CASSWEWTSGSYEQYF,TGTGCCAGCAGTTGGGAATGGACTAGCGGGTCCTACGAGCAGTACTTC
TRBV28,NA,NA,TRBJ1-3,CASIPHGSGNTIYF,TGTGCCAGCATCCCCCATGGCTCTGGAAACACCATATATTTT
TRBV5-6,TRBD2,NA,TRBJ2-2,CASSNRLAGATGELFF,TGTGCCAGCAGCAACCGACTAGCGGGAGCCACCGGGGAGCTGTTTTTT
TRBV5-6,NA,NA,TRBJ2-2,CASSLVGSNTGELFF,TGTGCCAGCAGCTTGGTTGGATCCAACACCGGGGAGCTGTTTTTT
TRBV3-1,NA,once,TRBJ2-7,CASSSYLGSAKQYF,TGTGCCAGCAGCTCATACCTAGGGAGTGCGAAGCAGTACTTC